This passage covers 9 T cell receptor beta chains from one sample sequenced in a study of cytomegalovirus exposure and HLA in healthy donors. Primers for the PCR totalled 60 Vbeta and 13 Jbeta. Assay used: immunoSEQ multiplex PCR; TCRdb lists only in-frame clones, some missing. Here the sample spans 73,000 or so clones, under 85% being singletons. Sequencing used PBMCs. Every receptor here comes from a woman aged 35 to 49 in good health and CMV-seropositive.

The V gene is TRBV5-1, the J gene TRBJ1-4, with D unresolved. V shed 0 bases and J shed 6 bases, with 9 bases lying between them. Germline V CDR1 and CDR2: SGHRS, YFSETQ. The CDR3 spans 14 residues. CDR3 loop: CASSLGRYDEKLFF. The CDR3 nucleotides are TGCGCCAGCAGCTTGGGGAGATACGATGAAAAACTGTTTTTT.

V and J are TRBV5-1 and TRBJ2-7; D possibly corresponds to TRBD1 (5 bases). Germline assignment: CDR1 SGHRS and CDR2 YFSETQ. Deletions cut 9 bases from V and 6 bases from J, with 25 bases between. The CDR3 is 15 residues long. CDR3 sequence: CATPRCCQGDSEQYF. CDR3 in DNA: TGCGCCACCCCGAGGTGCTGCCAGGGTGATTCCGAGCAGTACTTC. The whole variable domain, filled in from reference TRBV5-1 and TRBJ2-7, reads KAGVTQTPRYLIKTRGQQVTLSCSPISGHRSVSWYQQTPGQGLQFLFEYFSETQRNKGNFPGRFSGRQFSNSRSEMNVSTLELGDSALYLCATPRCCQGDSEQYFGPGTRLTVT.

About this clone: This specimen includes other DNA sequences encoding the same CDR3. The V and J genes are TRBV6-4 and TRBJ2-3; 10 positions agree with TRBD2. The germline V gene has CDR1 MRHNA and CDR2 SNTAGT. The CDR3 is made up of 15 amino acids. Germline trimming cut 6 bases from V and 1 base from J; bases unmatched to any gene: 4. The CDR3 protein is CASSETSGGTDTQYF. DNA for the CDR3: TGTGCCAGCAGCGAAACTAGCGGGGGCACAGATACGCAGTATTTT.

V and J are TRBV10-3 and TRBJ2-1; TRBD2 aligns across 11 bases. Trimming took 4 bases from V and 9 from J; bases not matched to a gene: 14. Germline-derived CDR1 and CDR2 are ENHRY and SYGVKD. This CDR3 region has 17 residues. The CDR3 protein is CAISASIGLAGGTEQFF. The DNA for the CDR3 is TGTGCCATCAGTGCGTCGATTGGGCTAGCGGGAGGAACTGAGCAGTTCTTC.

The chain combines TRBV27 with TRBJ2-7; 7 bases are shared with TRBD1. The trim removed 2 bases at V and 3 bases at J, leaving 10 bases unmatched. Germline CDR1 reads MNHEY; CDR2 reads SMNVEV (reference sequence). The CDR3 extends over 16 amino acids. The CDR3 here is CASSLMPGTVIYEQYF. CDR3 DNA: TGTGCCAGCAGTTTAATGCCCGGGACAGTTATCTACGAGCAGTACTTC.

This clone has more than one count but fewer than ten. The V gene is TRBV5-1, the J gene TRBJ1-1; the D gene is possibly TRBD1 (5 bases). Per germline, CDR1 SGHRS and CDR2 YFSETQ. The CDR3 length is 16 residues. Deletions cut 1 base from V and 1 base from J, with 14 bases between. The CDR3 coding sequence is TGCGCCAGCAGCTTGTTGCAGGGAGGTACGAACACTGAAGCTTTCTTT. Its translation: CASSLLQGGTNTEAFF.

The V gene is TRBV6-5, the J gene TRBJ2-7; D may be TRBD2 (6 bases). The V gene's germline CDR1 is MNHEY and CDR2 SVGAGI. Trimming removed 4 bases from V and 7 bases from J, with 14 bases in between. The CDR3 is 13 amino acids. DNA for the CDR3: TGTGCCAGCAGTTTGACTCCGGAGGGGGAGCAGTACTTC. Its protein is CASSLTPEGEQYF.

The gene calls are TRBV30 and TRBJ1-3, with D uncertain. This CDR3 is built from 22 residues. The V gene's germline CDR1 is GTSNPN and CDR2 SVGIG (reference sequence). Trimming removed 7 bases at V and 5 bases at J, with 42 bases between. The CDR3 sequence: CASYVKPEMTGGRGPTRNTIYF. CDR3 nucleotide sequence: TGTGCCTCCTACGTAAAACCCGAGATGACGGGTGGCCGGGGTCCTACTCGAAACACCATATATTTT.

V usage is TRBV7-9 and J usage is TRBJ2-7; D uncertain. Trimming stripped 3 bases from V and 2 bases from J, with 8 bases between. This CDR3 has 13 residues. The V gene's germline CDR1 is SEHNR and CDR2 FQNEAQ (reference sequence). DNA of the CDR3: TGTGCCAGCAGCTTGTCAGGTCCCTACGAGCAGTACTTC. Translated: CASSLSGPYEQYF.